Below, 31 T cell receptor beta chains from the same sample are listed, as sequenced in a study of blood T cell repertoires in COVID-19. Clones were read by immunoSEQ multiplex PCR, and TCRdb kept only the in-frame ones, dropping some. The data hold under 450,000 clones, with about nine tenths observed a single time. The sample comprised PBMCs or T cells enriched from blood (not recorded which). The receptor source for this set is a woman in her thirties or forties who had been exposed to COVID-19.

The gene calls are TRBV7-6 and TRBJ2-5; 7 positions agree with TRBD1. This CDR3 has 15 amino acids. The V gene's germline CDR1 is SGHVS and CDR2 FNYEAQ. Trimming removed 5 bases from V and 7 bases from J; junction bases left unmatched: 13. CDR3 nucleotide sequence: TGTGCCAGCAGCCCAGGGGGTCAGGGTGAGGGGACCCAGTACTTC. Amino acid sequence: CASSPGGQGEGTQYF.

This clone showed up just once. The rearrangement joins TRBV7-3 to TRBJ2-1; 9 bases line up with TRBD2. The CDR3 contains 16 residues. Germline CDR1 is SGHTA and CDR2 is FQGTGA. The V and J ends lost 5 bases and 12 bases, in that order; junction bases with no gene match: 17. CDR3 coding DNA: TGTGCCAGCAGCGGGGGGACTAGCCACCTCCCAGCGCGGCAGTTCTTC. It is translated as CASSGGTSHLPARQFF.

This clone was recorded once. The chain combines TRBV5-1 with TRBJ2-1; 8 bases agree with TRBD1. The germline gives CDR1 SGHRS, CDR2 YFSETQ. The J segment lost 5 bases and the V segment lost 0 bases, leaving 7 bases of the junction unmatched. This CDR3 contains 16 residues. Written as DNA, the CDR3 is TGCGCCAGCAGCTTGGGGACAGGGACGGCCCACAATGAGCAGTTCTTC. Residues: CASSLGTGTAHNEQFF.

V gene TRBV6-5 combines with J gene TRBJ1-6, with D tentatively TRBD1 (6 bases). The germline V and J ends were trimmed by 7 bases and 6 bases, with 13 bases remaining between them. Looked up from germline, CDR1 is MNHEY and CDR2 is SVGAGI. The CDR3 covers 14 residues. The CDR3: CASNLGHSNSPLHF. CDR3 nucleotide sequence: TGTGCCAGCAACCTGGGACACTCTAATTCACCCCTCCACTTT.

V usage is TRBV11-2 and J usage is TRBJ1-4, with D maybe TRBD1 (6 bases). The CDR3 has 14 amino acids. From germline, CDR1 is SGHAT and CDR2 FQNNGV. V was shortened by 2 bases and J by 8 bases, with 12 bases between the two germline ends. CDR3 region: CASSLPQGGEKLFF. Written as DNA, the CDR3 is TGTGCCAGCAGCTTACCACAGGGAGGGGAAAAACTGTTTTTT.

V is TRBV18 and J is TRBJ2-7; D might be TRBD1 (5 bases). The CDR3 length is 14 residues. Germline CDR1 is KGHSH and CDR2 is LQKENI. Trimming took 0 bases from V and 2 from J, leaving 8 bases between them. The CDR3 DNA reads as TGTGCCAGCTCACCACCGGGGCCGGCCTACGAGCAGTACTTC. Its translation: CASSPPGPAYEQYF.

The CDR3: CASSFRQGSNTIYF. The CDR3 DNA sequence: TGTGCCAGCAGCTTCAGACAGGGTTCGAACACCATATATTTT. The rearrangement links TRBV7-8 to TRBJ1-3; 7 nucleotides align to TRBD1. In germline, CDR1 is SGHVS, CDR2 FQNEAQ. Losses at the gene ends were 3 bases for V and 7 bases for J; bases not matched to a gene: 6. CDR3 size: 14 residues.

The chain couples TRBV5-1 to TRBJ2-4; 9 bases map to TRBD1. V shed 3 bases and J 5 bases; nucleotides not matched to a gene: 6. Germline assignment: CDR1 SGHRS and CDR2 YFSETQ. The CDR3 loop spans 15 amino acids. The CDR3 loop is CASSWEQGAENIQYF. The CDR3 nucleotides read TGCGCCAGCAGCTGGGAACAGGGGGCCGAAAACATTCAGTACTTC.

V and J are TRBV5-1 and TRBJ1-1, with unresolved D. V lost 7 bases, J lost 8 bases, and 21 bases lay in between. CDR3 length equals 14 residues. Germline CDR1 is SGHRS and CDR2 is YFSETQ. CDR3 in DNA: TGCGCCAGCTTCAGTGGAGGGAAAGGTTCCGAAGCTTTCTTT. Translation: CASFSGGKGSEAFF.

The gene calls are TRBV10-3 and TRBJ2-7; D may be TRBD1 (5 bases). This CDR3 is 11 amino acids long. Trimming cost V 3 bases and J 7 bases, with 7 bases left between them. CDR1 and CDR2 (germline): ENHRY, SYGVKD. CDR3 sequence (DNA): TGTGCCATCAGTGATAGGGGAGAGCAGTACTTC. It is translated as CAISDRGEQYF.

V usage is TRBV24-1 and J usage is TRBJ2-1; TRBD2 aligns across 11 bases. The V segment lost 4 bases and the J segment 8 bases; nucleotides outside the gene matches: 9. The CDR3 is 16 amino acids. Germline CDR1 reads KGHDR; CDR2 reads SFDVKD. The CDR3 here is CATSDARPSGRYEQFF. The CDR3 DNA is TGTGCCACCAGTGACGCACGCCCTAGCGGGAGGTATGAGCAGTTCTTC.

DNA for the CDR3: TGTGCCAGTAGTATTCAGCAGGGTAGAGGCAATCAGCCCCAGCATTTT. Residues: CASSIQQGRGNQPQHF. The chain uses TRBV19 and TRBJ1-5; D may be TRBD1 (5 bases). V was pared by 3 bases and J by 2 bases, with 14 bases between. Germline V lookup: CDR1 LNHDA, CDR2 SQIVND (reference sequence). This CDR3 has 16 residues.

This clone has only a few counts. CDR3 in DNA: TGCGCCAGCAGCCAACCCGGGACAGGGAAGGAAAAACTGTTTTTT. Its protein product is CASSQPGTGKEKLFF. This chain joins TRBV4-1 and TRBJ1-4, with 9 bases lining up with TRBD1. Germline-derived CDR1 and CDR2 are MGHRA and YSYEKL. The junction had 6 bases not matched to a gene; V was cut back by 2 bases and J by 8 bases. CDR3 length: 15 amino acids.

The chain couples TRBV4-3 to TRBJ2-2; D is possibly TRBD2 (6 bases). The CDR3 is made up of 15 amino acids. Germline loops: CDR1 LGHNA, CDR2 YSLEER. The V gene lost 3 bases and the J gene lost 6 bases, with 14 bases spanning the gap. The CDR3 sequence is CASSHDGSRAGELFF. The CDR3 DNA is TGCGCCAGCAGCCACGACGGGAGTCGGGCCGGGGAGCTGTTTTTT.

The chain uses TRBV12-5 and TRBJ1-5, with TRBD1 identical over 7 bases. Germline V gives CDR1 LGHNT, CDR2 FRNRAP. The CDR3 has 18 amino acids. With V trimmed by 0 bases and J by 0 bases, 8 bases remained unmatched. This chain's CDR3 is CASGLVKRTGHSNQPQHF. CDR3 in DNA: TGTGCTAGTGGTTTGGTCAAACGGACAGGTCATAGCAATCAGCCCCAGCATTTT. Drawing the rest from reference TRBV12-5 and TRBJ1-5, the complete variable domain is DARVTQTPRHKVTEMGQEVTMRCQPILGHNTVFWYRQTMMQGLELLAYFRNRAPLDDSGMPKDRFSAEMPDATLATLKIQPSEPRDSAVYFCASGLVKRTGHSNQPQHFGDGTRLSIL.

The V gene is TRBV4-3, the J gene TRBJ2-3; D is ambiguous. The CDR3 runs to 15 residues. CDR1 LGHNA and CDR2 YSLEER come from the germline V gene. Trimming pared 0 bases from V and 4 bases from J, leaving 11 bases between. The CDR3 DNA follows: TGCGCCAGCAGCCAAGAGGGTATCGCGGCAGATACGCAGTATTTT. As protein: CASSQEGIAADTQYF.

This clone has just a few counts. The chain links TRBV6-2 or TRBV6-3 to TRBJ1-2; TRBD1 is a possible D gene (5 bases). The length of the CDR3 is 13 residues. Germline values: CDR1 MNHEY, CDR2 SVGEGT. V lost 6 bases and J 7 bases, leaving 15 bases between the germline ends. DNA for the CDR3: TGTGCCAGCAGCCGAGCGGGGGGAGCTGGCTACACCTTC. Translating gives CASSRAGGAGYTF.

Concerning this clone: Other DNA sequences within the sample encode an identical CDR3. The chain couples TRBV15 to TRBJ1-1; D is unclear. The length of the CDR3 is 15 residues. Germline V lookup: CDR1 LNHNV, CDR2 YYDKDF (reference sequence). The V end was cut by 0 bases, the J end by 0 bases, with 8 bases between. The CDR3 region has the DNA TGTGCCACCAGCAGAGATCCGGGTCTGAACACTGAAGCTTTCTTT. Translated: CATSRDPGLNTEAFF.

The rearrangement links TRBV5-1 to TRBJ2-7; TRBD1 matches at 9 bases. This CDR3 has 14 amino acids. CDR1 and CDR2 from the germline V gene are SGHRS and YFSETQ. Trimming removed 3 bases from V and 2 bases from J; junction bases left unmatched: 3. The CDR3 loop reads CASSSGQGTYEQYF. For the CDR3, the DNA is TGCGCCAGCAGCTCGGGACAGGGAACCTACGAGCAGTACTTC.

Of note for this clone: An end of the junction does not agree with germline; a read error may underlie this. The rearrangement links TRBV7-9 to TRBJ2-7; 11 bases agree with TRBD2. Germline-derived CDR1 and CDR2 are SEHNR and FQNEAQ (reference sequence). The CDR3 has 16 residues. The chain's CDR3 is CASSPQGLAAARGENF. CDR3 bases: TGTGCCAGCAGCCCTCAGGGACTAGCGGCCGCGCGCGGGGAAAACTTC.

V is TRBV5-4 and J is TRBJ1-6; perhaps TRBD1 as D (5 bases). The V and J ends lost 3 bases and 5 bases respectively, with 12 bases between them. Per the germline V gene, CDR1 is SGHNT and CDR2 is YYREEE (reference sequence). The CDR3 has 15 residues. The CDR3 region is CASSYQGPNNSPLHF. CDR3 nucleotides: TGTGCCAGCAGCTATCAGGGCCCCAATAATTCACCCCTCCACTTT.

This clone was recorded once. This rearrangement joins TRBV29-1 to TRBJ2-1; D is possibly TRBD1 (5 bases). Deletions cut 4 bases from V and 5 bases from J, with 6 bases between. This CDR3 is built from 11 residues. Looked up from germline, CDR1 is SQVTM and CDR2 is ANQGSEA. For the CDR3, the DNA is TGCAGCGTTGCAGGGCACAATGAGCAGTTCTTC. This encodes CSVAGHNEQFF.

This sequence joins TRBV30 and TRBJ1-1; D gene ambiguous. The CDR3 totals 15 residues. Germline values: CDR1 GTSNPN, CDR2 SVGIG (reference sequence). V gave up 2 bases and J gave up 1 base, with 14 bases separating them. CDR3 coding DNA: TGTGCCTGGAGTCTTGGGCGAAGTAGGAACACTGAAGCTTTCTTT. Protein product: CAWSLGRSRNTEAFF.

The chain couples TRBV2 to TRBJ2-6; perhaps TRBD2 as D (5 bases). The germline V and J ends were trimmed by 6 bases and 2 bases, with 11 bases remaining between them. CDR3 size: 15 residues. The V gene's germline CDR1 is SNHLY and CDR2 FYNNEI. The CDR3 loop reads CASRPGGTGANVLTF. The CDR3 DNA follows: TGTGCCAGCAGGCCAGGAGGTACTGGGGCCAACGTCCTGACTTTC.

This chain uses TRBV9 with TRBJ2-3; TRBD2 aligns across 7 bases. CDR1 and CDR2 from the germline V gene are SGDLS and YYNGEE. This CDR3 has 15 residues. J lost 4 bases, V lost 1 base, and 6 bases had no gene match. CDR3 DNA sequence: TGTGCCAGCAGCGTACTAATAGCGGGTGCAGATACGCAGTATTTT. Translating it yields CASSVLIAGADTQYF.

The V gene is TRBV13, the J gene TRBJ2-1; 11 nucleotides match TRBD1. The CDR3 is 15 residues long. V lost 4 bases and J lost 8; bases outside the gene matches: 7. Germline V CDR1 and CDR2: PRHDT, FYEKMQ (reference sequence). The CDR3 DNA sequence: TGTGCCAGCAGCTACGAGGGACAGGGGGTTTATGAGCAGTTCTTC. Encoded protein: CASSYEGQGVYEQFF.

The chain joins TRBV5-6 to TRBJ1-1; no firm D call. This CDR3 comprises 17 residues. Germline CDR1 and CDR2: SGHDT and YYEEEE. The V end lost 4 bases, the J end lost 0 bases, and 19 bases lay between the germline ends. This CDR3 reads CASSPSYPVDMNTEAFF. The CDR3 DNA reads TGTGCCAGCAGCCCGTCGTATCCTGTAGACATGAACACTGAAGCTTTCTTT.

The chain joins TRBV29-1 to TRBJ1-1; 8 bases match TRBD1. V was pared by 0 bases and J by 2 bases, with 8 bases of the junction left unmatched. Germline assignment: CDR1 SQVTM and CDR2 ANQGSEA. The CDR3 is 16 amino acids. The chain's CDR3 is CSVEDLPDRANTEAFF. CDR3 DNA sequence: TGCAGCGTTGAAGATCTCCCGGACAGGGCAAACACTGAAGCTTTCTTT.

This clone was observed a single time. The rearrangement links TRBV27 to TRBJ2-7; D may be TRBD2 (6 bases). Per the germline V gene, CDR1 is MNHEY and CDR2 is SMNVEV (reference sequence). The CDR3 sequence is 13 residues long. The ends were cut back, 7 bases at V and 6 bases at J, with 16 bases in the middle. In DNA, the CDR3 is TGTGCCAGCACCAAAGTAGCGGACTCCGAGCAGTACTTC. This sequence encodes CASTKVADSEQYF.

This chain links TRBV7-9 with TRBJ2-7, with 8 bases that match TRBD1. Germline V gene lookup returns CDR1 SEHNR and CDR2 FQNEAQ (reference sequence). V gave up 5 bases and J gave up 6 bases; unmatched junction bases: 9. The CDR3 has 14 amino acids. The CDR3 reads CASSLDRDTSEQYF. The CDR3 nucleotides are TGTGCCAGCAGCCTGGACAGGGATACTTCCGAGCAGTACTTC.

The chain recombines TRBV29-1 with TRBJ1-2; 10 positions agree with TRBD1. Germline CDR1 and CDR2: SQVTM and ANQGSEA. This CDR3 spans 14 amino acids. Trimming removed 7 bases from V and 4 bases from J; junction bases left unmatched: 9. The DNA of the CDR3 is TGCAGCGCTGGACAGGGGGAAGGTAGCTATGGCTACACCTTC. It is translated as CSAGQGEGSYGYTF.